Detailed here is one T cell receptor (beta chain). This table comes from immunoSEQ multiplex PCR, and its TCRdb copy is limited to in-frame clones, with some not included. The repertoire holds about 200,000 clones, with roughly nine tenths as singletons. The CDR3 covers 13 residues. Germline CDR1 MGHRA, CDR2 YSYEKL. V lost 1 base to trimming and J lost 6 bases, with 7 bases between them. This specimen comes from a study of control samples from healthy donors and cancer patients. The V gene is TRBV4-1, the J gene TRBJ2-1, with D uncertain. Material: blood. The receptor comes from a man aged 25-45 years in good health. CDR3 region: CASSQVVGNEQFF. The CDR3, as DNA: TGCGCCAGCAGCCAAGTTGTTGGCAATGAGCAGTTCTTC.